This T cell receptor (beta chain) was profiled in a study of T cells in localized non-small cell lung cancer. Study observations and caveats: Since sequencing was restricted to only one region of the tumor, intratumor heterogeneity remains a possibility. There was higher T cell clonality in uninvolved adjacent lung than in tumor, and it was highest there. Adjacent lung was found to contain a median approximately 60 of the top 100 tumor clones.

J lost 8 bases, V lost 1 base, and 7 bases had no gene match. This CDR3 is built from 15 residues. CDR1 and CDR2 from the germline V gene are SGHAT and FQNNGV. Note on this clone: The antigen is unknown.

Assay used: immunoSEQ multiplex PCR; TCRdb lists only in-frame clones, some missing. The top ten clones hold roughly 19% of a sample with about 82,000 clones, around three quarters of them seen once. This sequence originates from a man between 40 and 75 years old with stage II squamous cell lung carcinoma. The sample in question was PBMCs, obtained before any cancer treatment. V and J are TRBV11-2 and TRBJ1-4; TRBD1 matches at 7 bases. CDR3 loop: CASSLGQGSKEKLFF. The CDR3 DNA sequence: TGTGCCAGCAGCTTAGGACAGGGTTCAAAGGAAAAACTGTTTTTT.